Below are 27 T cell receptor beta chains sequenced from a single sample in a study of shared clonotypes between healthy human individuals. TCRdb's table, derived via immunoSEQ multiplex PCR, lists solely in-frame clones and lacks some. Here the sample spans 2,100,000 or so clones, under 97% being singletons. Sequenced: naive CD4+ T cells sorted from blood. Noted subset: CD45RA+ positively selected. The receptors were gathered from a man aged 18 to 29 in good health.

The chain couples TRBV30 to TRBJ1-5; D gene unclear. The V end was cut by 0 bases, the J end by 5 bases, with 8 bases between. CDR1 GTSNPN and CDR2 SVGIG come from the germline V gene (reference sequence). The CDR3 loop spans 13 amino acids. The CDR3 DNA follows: TGTGCCTGGAGTGTACAGTTAGATCAGCCCCAGCATTTT. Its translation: CAWSVQLDQPQHF. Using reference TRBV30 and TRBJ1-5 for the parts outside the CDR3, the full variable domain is SQTIHQWPATLVQPVGSPLSLECTVEGTSNPNLYWYRQAAGRGLQLLFYSVGIGQISSEVPQNLSASRPQDRQFILSSKKLLLSDSGFYLCAWSVQLDQPQHFGDGTRLSIL.

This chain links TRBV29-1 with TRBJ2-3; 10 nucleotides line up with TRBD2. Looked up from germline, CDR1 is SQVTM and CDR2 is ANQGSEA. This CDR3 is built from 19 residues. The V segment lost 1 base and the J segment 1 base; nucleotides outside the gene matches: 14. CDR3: CSVEGARWASGSGTDTQYF. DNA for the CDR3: TGCAGCGTTGAAGGAGCCCGGTGGGCTAGCGGGAGTGGCACAGATACGCAGTATTTT.

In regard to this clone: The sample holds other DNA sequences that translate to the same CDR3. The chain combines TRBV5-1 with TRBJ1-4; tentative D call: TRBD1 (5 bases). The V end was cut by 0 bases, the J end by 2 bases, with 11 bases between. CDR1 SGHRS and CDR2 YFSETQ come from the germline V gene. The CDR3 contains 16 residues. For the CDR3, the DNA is TGCGCCAGCAGCTTGGTTGGGGGTGCGACTAATGAAAAACTGTTTTTT. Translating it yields CASSLVGGATNEKLFF.

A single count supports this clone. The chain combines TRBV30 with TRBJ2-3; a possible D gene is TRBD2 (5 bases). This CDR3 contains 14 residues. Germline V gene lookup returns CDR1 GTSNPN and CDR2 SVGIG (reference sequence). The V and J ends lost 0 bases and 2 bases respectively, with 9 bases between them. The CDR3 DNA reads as TGTGCCTGGAGTGTGGAAGGACTCACAGATACGCAGTATTTT. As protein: CAWSVEGLTDTQYF. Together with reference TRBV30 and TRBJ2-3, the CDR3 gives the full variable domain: SQTIHQWPATLVQPVGSPLSLECTVEGTSNPNLYWYRQAAGRGLQLLFYSVGIGQISSEVPQNLSASRPQDRQFILSSKKLLLSDSGFYLCAWSVEGLTDTQYFGPGTRLTVL.

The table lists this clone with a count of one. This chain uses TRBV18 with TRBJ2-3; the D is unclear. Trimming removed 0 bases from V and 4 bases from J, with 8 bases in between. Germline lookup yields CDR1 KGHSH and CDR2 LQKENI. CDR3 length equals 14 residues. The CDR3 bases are TGTGCCAGCTCACCACCAGCATCTCCAGATACGCAGTATTTT. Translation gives CASSPPASPDTQYF.

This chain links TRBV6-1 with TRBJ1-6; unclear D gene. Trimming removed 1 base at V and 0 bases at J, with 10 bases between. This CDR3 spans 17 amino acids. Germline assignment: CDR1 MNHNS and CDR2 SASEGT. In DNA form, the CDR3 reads TGTGCCAGCAGTGAAGGTGTCGGCAGCTCCTATAATTCACCCCTCCACTTT. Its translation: CASSEGVGSSYNSPLHF.

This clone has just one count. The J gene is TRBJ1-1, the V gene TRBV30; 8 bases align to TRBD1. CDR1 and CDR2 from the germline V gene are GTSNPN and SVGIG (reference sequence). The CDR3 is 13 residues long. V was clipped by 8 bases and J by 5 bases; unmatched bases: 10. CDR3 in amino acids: CAAGDRGGTEAFF. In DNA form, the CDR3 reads TGTGCCGCAGGTGACAGGGGTGGTACTGAAGCTTTCTTT.

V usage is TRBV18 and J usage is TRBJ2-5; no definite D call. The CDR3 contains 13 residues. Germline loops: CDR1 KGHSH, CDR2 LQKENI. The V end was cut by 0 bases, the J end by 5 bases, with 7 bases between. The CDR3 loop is CASSPPVVETQYF. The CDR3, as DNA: TGTGCCAGCTCACCACCGGTTGTGGAGACCCAGTACTTC.

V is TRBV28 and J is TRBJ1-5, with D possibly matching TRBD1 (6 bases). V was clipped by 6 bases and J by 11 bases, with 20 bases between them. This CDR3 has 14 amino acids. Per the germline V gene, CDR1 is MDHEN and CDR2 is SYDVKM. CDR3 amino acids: CASSRWDTLGSQHF. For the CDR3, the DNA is TGTGCCAGCAGCCGATGGGACACCCTTGGGTCCCAGCATTTT.

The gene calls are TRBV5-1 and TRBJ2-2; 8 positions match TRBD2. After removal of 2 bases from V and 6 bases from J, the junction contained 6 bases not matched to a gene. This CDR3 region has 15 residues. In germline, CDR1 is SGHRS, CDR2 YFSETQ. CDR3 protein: CASSFTGGHPGELFF. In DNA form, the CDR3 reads TGCGCCAGCAGCTTTACGGGGGGGCACCCCGGGGAGCTGTTTTTT.

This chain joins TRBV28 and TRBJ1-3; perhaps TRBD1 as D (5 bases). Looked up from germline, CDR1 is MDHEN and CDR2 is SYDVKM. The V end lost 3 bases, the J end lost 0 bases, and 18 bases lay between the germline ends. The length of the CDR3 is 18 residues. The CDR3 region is CASSFAPLGGHSGNTIYF. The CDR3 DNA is TGTGCCAGCAGTTTTGCCCCTCTCGGGGGTCACTCTGGAAACACCATATATTTT.

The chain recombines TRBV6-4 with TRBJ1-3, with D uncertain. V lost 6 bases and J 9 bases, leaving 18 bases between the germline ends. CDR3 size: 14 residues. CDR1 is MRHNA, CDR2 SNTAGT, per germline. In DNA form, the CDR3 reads TGTGCCAGCAGGGGGTCCAGGAGAAGCGGCACCATATATTTT. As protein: CASRGSRRSGTIYF.

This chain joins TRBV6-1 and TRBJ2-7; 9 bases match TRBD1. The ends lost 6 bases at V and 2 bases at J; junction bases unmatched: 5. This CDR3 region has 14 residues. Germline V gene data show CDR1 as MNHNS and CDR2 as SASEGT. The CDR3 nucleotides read TGTGCCAGCAGAGCCGGGACAGGGACCTACGAGCAGTACTTC. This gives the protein CASRAGTGTYEQYF.

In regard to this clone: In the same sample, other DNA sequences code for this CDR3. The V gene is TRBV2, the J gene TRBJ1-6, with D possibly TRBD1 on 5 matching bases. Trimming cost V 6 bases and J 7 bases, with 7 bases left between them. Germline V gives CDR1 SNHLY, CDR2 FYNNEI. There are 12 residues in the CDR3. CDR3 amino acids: CASSRQNSPLHF. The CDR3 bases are TGTGCCAGCAGCCGACAGAATTCACCCCTCCACTTT. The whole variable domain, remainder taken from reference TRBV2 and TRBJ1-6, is EPEVTQTPSHQVTQMGQEVILRCVPISNHLYFYWYRQILGQKVEFLVSFYNNEISEKSEIFDDQFSVERPDGSNFTLKIRSTKLEDSAMYFCASSRQNSPLHFGNGTRLTVT.

CDR3 nucleotide sequence: TGTGCCTGGTCCGGGACAGGGGTGGGAGCTTTCTTT. As protein: CAWSGTGVGAFF. The genes are TRBV30 and TRBJ1-1; 10 bases are shared with TRBD1. Germline values: CDR1 GTSNPN, CDR2 SVGIG (reference sequence). The CDR3 length is 12 residues. The junction had 7 bases not matched to a gene; V was cut back by 5 bases and J by 10 bases. The complete variable domain, with remaining parts taken from reference TRBV30 and TRBJ1-1, reads SQTIHQWPATLVQPVGSPLSLECTVEGTSNPNLYWYRQAAGRGLQLLFYSVGIGQISSEVPQNLSASRPQDRQFILSSKKLLLSDSGFYLCAWSGTGVGAFFGQGTRLTVV.

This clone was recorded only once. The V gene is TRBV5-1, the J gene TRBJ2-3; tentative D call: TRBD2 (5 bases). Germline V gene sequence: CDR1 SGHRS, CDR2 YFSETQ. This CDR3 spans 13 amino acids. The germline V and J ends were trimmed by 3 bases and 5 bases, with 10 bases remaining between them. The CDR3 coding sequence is TGCGCCAGCAGCTCGGACTGGCGAGATACGCAGTATTTT. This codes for CASSSDWRDTQYF.

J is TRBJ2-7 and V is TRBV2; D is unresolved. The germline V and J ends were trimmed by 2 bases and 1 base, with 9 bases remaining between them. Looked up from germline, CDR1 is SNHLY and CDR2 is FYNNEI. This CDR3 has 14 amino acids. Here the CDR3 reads CASSESAGSYEQYF. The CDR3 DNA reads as TGTGCCAGCAGTGAATCGGCAGGATCCTACGAGCAGTACTTC.

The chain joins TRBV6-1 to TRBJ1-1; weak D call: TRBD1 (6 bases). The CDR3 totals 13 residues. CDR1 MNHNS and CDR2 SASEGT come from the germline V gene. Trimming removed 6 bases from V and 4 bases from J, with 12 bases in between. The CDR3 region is CASRGGASTEAFF. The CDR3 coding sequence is TGTGCCAGCAGGGGGGGGGCGAGCACTGAAGCTTTCTTT.

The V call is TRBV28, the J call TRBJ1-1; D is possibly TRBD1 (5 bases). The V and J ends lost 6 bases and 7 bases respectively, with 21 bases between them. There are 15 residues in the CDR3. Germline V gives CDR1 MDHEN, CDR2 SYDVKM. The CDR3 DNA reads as TGTGCCAGCAGGCCTCCTGCCGGGACCCGGGATGAAGCTTTCTTT. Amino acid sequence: CASRPPAGTRDEAFF.

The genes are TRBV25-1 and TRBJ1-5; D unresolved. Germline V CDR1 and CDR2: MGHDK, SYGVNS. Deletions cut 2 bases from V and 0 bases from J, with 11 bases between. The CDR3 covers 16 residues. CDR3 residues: CASSEGTGDSNQPQHF. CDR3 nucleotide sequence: TGTGCCAGCAGTGAAGGTACGGGCGATAGCAATCAGCCCCAGCATTTT.

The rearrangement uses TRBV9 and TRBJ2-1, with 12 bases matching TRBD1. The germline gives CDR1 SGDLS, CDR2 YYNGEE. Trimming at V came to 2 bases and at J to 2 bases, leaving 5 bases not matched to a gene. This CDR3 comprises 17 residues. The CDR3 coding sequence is TGTGCCAGCAGCGTGGGGACAGGGGGCGCAGCCTACAATGAGCAGTTCTTC. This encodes CASSVGTGGAAYNEQFF.

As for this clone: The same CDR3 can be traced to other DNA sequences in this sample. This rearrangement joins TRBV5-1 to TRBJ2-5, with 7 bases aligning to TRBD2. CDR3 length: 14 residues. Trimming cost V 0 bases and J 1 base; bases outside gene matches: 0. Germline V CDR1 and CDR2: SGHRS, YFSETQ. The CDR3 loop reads CASSLAGGQETQYF. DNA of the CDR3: TGCGCCAGCAGCTTGGCGGGAGGCCAAGAGACCCAGTACTTC.

The CDR3 DNA reads TGTGCCAGCAGTTTACAGGGGAACACTGAAGCTTTCTTT. Translation: CASSLQGNTEAFF. This sequence joins TRBV6-5 and TRBJ1-1; D perhaps matches TRBD1 (6 bases). The germline V and J ends were trimmed by 4 bases and 1 base, with 7 bases remaining between them. Germline V gene sequence: CDR1 MNHEY, CDR2 SVGAGI. This CDR3 region has 13 residues.

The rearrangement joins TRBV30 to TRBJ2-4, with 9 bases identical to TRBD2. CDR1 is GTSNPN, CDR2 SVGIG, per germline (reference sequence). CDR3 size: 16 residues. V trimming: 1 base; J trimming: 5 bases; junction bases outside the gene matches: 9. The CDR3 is CAWSGLAATDQNIQYF. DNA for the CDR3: TGTGCCTGGAGTGGACTAGCGGCGACGGACCAAAACATTCAGTACTTC.

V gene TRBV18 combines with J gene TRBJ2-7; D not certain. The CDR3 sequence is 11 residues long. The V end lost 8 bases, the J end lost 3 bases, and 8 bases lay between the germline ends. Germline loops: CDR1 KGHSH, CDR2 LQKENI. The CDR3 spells CASGRYYEQYF. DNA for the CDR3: TGTGCCAGCGGAAGATACTACGAGCAGTACTTC. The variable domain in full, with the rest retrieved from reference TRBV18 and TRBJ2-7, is NAGVMQNPRHLVRRRGQEARLRCSPMKGHSHVYWYRQLPEEGLKFMVYLQKENIIDESGMPKERFSAEFPKEGPSILRIQQVVRGDSAAYFCASGRYYEQYFGPGTRLTVT.

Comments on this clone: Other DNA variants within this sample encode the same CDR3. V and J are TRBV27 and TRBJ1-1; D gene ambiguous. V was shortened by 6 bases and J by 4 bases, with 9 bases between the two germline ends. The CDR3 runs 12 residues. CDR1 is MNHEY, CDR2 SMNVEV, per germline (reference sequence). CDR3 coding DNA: TGTGCCAGCAGCTCCATCGGCACTGAAGCTTTCTTT. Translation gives CASSSIGTEAFF.

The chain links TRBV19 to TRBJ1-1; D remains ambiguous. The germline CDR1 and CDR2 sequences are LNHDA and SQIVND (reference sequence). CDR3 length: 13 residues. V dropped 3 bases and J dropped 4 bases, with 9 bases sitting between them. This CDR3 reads CASSITWITEAFF. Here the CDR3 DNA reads TGTGCCAGTAGTATCACATGGATCACTGAAGCTTTCTTT.